This T cell receptor (beta chain) was captured by sequencing in a study of CD8+ T cells in alopecia areata. Study summary: Severity in treated patients was scored by percentage of scalp area affected. Notes on the study in general: Tofacitinib significantly brought down scalp clonality and expanded CD8+ clones among top 100.

Documented treatment: oral pan-JAK inhibitor, 5-10 mg twice daily. As the sequencing template, cDNA was produced by extracting RNA and reverse transcribing it. Here immunoSEQ multiplex PCR was the method, and the copy in TCRdb shows in-frame clones only, minus some. The table lists 200,000 or so clones, 30% to 40% of them singletons. On this clone itself: No antigen is known for it.

The receptor's source is a human donor with alopecia areata. The sample was CD4+ T cells sorted from blood, taken at approximately week 30, from a patient treated with tofacitinib.

CDR3 coding DNA: TGTGCCAGCAGCTTACTAGTACACAATCAGCCCCAGCATTTT. Translating it yields CASSLLVHNQPQHF. The V call is TRBV7-2, the J call TRBJ1-5; D remains ambiguous. The germline V gene encodes CDR1 SGHTA and CDR2 FQGNSA. Trimming pared 2 bases from V and 3 bases from J, leaving 8 bases between. The CDR3 spans 14 residues.